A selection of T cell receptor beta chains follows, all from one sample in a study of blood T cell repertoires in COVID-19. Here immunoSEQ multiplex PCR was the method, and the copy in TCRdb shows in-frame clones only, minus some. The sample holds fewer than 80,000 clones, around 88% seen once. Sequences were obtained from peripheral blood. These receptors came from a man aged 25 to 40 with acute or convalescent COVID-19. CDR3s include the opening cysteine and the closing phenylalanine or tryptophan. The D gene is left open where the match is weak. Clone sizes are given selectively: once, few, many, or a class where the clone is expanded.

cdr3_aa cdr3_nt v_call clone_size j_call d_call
CASLTGTGGGYTF TGTGCCAGCCTGACCGGGACAGGTGGTGGCTACACCTTC TRBV28 - TRBJ1-2 TRBD1
CASSLAATGRAGTGELFF TGTGCCAGCAGCTTAGCTGCAACAGGGAGGGCTGGTACCGGGGAGCTGTTTTTT TRBV7-2 - TRBJ2-2 -
CASSQSQRLASIEQYF TGCGCCAGCAGCCAATCCCAGAGACTAGCCAGCATCGAGCAGTACTTC TRBV4-1 - TRBJ2-7 TRBD2
CASSLGRGRQTQYF TGTGCCAGCAGCTTAGGGCGGGGGCGACAGACCCAGTACTTC TRBV7-2 once TRBJ2-5 -
CASSDIAGTEAFF TGTGCCAGCAGTGACATCGCAGGGACTGAAGCTTTCTTT TRBV6-4 once TRBJ1-1 -
CATLNYGYTF TGTGCCACCCTGAACTATGGCTACACCTTC TRBV6-6 - TRBJ1-2 -
CASSRGGGTEAFF TGTGCCAGCAGTAGGGGAGGAGGGACTGAAGCTTTCTTT TRBV27 - TRBJ1-1 -
CASSLEPHSSYNEQFF TGTGCCAGCAGCTTGGAACCTCATAGCTCCTACAATGAGCAGTTCTTC TRBV5-6 - TRBJ2-1 -
CATAPGTSGTGELFF TGTGCCACCGCTCCCGGGACTAGCGGCACCGGGGAGCTGTTTTTT TRBV11-2 - TRBJ2-2 TRBD2
CASSEQGRDRLVRGYQPQHF TGTGCCAGCAGTGAACAAGGCAGGGACAGGTTAGTTCGAGGGTATCAGCCCCAGCATTTT TRBV6-1 - TRBJ1-5 TRBD1
CASSLPGADEQFF TGTGCCAGCAGTCTTCCTGGGGCGGATGAGCAGTTCTTC TRBV28 few TRBJ2-1 -
CASSQGDTGELFF TGTGCCAGCAGCCAAGGGGACACCGGGGAGCTGTTTTTT TRBV9 - TRBJ2-2 -
CASSQPGTGGGYTF TGTGCCAGCAGTCAACCCGGGACAGGGGGCGGCTACACCTTC TRBV6-5 - TRBJ1-2 TRBD1
CASSPLLSGQGEAFF TGTGCCAGCTCACCCTTATTGTCCGGACAGGGTGAAGCTTTCTTT TRBV18 - TRBJ1-1 TRBD1
CASNPGGNTEAFF TGTGCCAGTAACCCAGGGGGGAACACTGAAGCTTTCTTT TRBV19 - TRBJ1-1 TRBD1
CSVPGVLDTQYF TGCAGCGTCCCCGGAGTCTTAGATACGCAGTATTTT TRBV29-1 - TRBJ2-3 -
CASSLTGGINQPQHF TGTGCCAGTAGTTTAACAGGGGGGATCAATCAGCCCCAGCATTTT TRBV19 - TRBJ1-5 TRBD1
CAWSVQEGTEAFF TGTGCCTGGAGTGTACAAGAGGGCACTGAAGCTTTCTTT TRBV30 - TRBJ1-1 -
CASSQSDRGQVYGYTF TGTGCCAGCAGCCAGTCCGACAGGGGGCAAGTCTATGGCTACACCTTC TRBV4-2 - TRBJ1-2 TRBD1
CASRLRGRQTQYF TGTGCCAGCAGGCTCAGGGGGCGGCAGACCCAGTACTTC TRBV6-6 - TRBJ2-5 TRBD1
CASSQLQGAPIEQFF TGTGCCAGCAGCCAACTTCAGGGGGCGCCGATTGAGCAGTTCTTC TRBV14 - TRBJ2-1 TRBD1
CATRPDSQETQYF TGTGCCACCAGACCGGACAGCCAAGAGACCCAGTACTTC TRBV15 - TRBJ2-5 -
CASSSTGAGETQYF TGCGCCAGCAGCTCGACAGGGGCGGGGGAGACCCAGTACTTC TRBV5-1 - TRBJ2-5 TRBD1
CASSQDGVRGSRYNEQFF TGTGCCAGCAGCCAAGATGGGGTGCGGGGGAGTCGTTACAATGAGCAGTTCTTC TRBV14 - TRBJ2-1 TRBD2
CSGLTGGRGGYTF TGCAGCGGATTGACAGGGGGCCGCGGGGGCTACACCTTC TRBV29-1 - TRBJ1-2 TRBD1
CASSIPEGQGIDTQYF TGCGCCAGCAGCATTCCTGAGGGACAGGGAATAGATACGCAGTATTTT TRBV5-1 - TRBJ2-3 TRBD1
CASGHRREMYEYF TGTGCCAGCGGGCACAGGCGGGAGATGTATGAGTACTTC TRBV27 once TRBJ2-7 TRBD2
CASLQGAYGYTF TGTGCCAGCCTACAGGGAGCCTATGGCTACACCTTC TRBV28 - TRBJ1-2 -
CASSQDGTSGRSITDTQYF TGCGCCAGCAGCCAAGATGGGACTAGCGGGAGGTCGATCACAGATACGCAGTATTTT TRBV4-1 - TRBJ2-3 TRBD2
CASSPTPQGSTDTQYF TGCGCCAGCAGCCCCACACCTCAGGGGAGTACAGATACGCAGTATTTT TRBV5-1 once TRBJ2-3 -
CASSPPSRIAGLHEQFF TGTGCCAGCTCACCACCGAGCAGAATAGCGGGACTTCATGAGCAGTTCTTC TRBV18 - TRBJ2-1 TRBD2
CASSSSSGRYEQYF TGTGCCAGCAGCTCGTCTAGCGGGAGGTACGAGCAGTACTTC TRBV7-2 - TRBJ2-7 TRBD2
CASSTIATSGRTNSYEQYF TGTGCCAGCAGTACGATAGCGACTAGCGGGAGGACAAATAGCTACGAGCAGTACTTC TRBV27 - TRBJ2-7 TRBD2
CASSFLAGGTDTQYF TGTGCCAGCAGCTTTCTAGCGGGAGGGACAGATACGCAGTATTTT TRBV7-8 - TRBJ2-3 TRBD2
CASSLDPGQGGETQYF TGTGCCAGCAGCTTGGATCCGGGACAGGGCGGTGAGACCCAGTACTTC TRBV5-4 - TRBJ2-5 TRBD1
CATGTGGLDTQYF TGTGCCACCGGGACAGGGGGCTTAGATACGCAGTATTTT TRBV24-1 - TRBJ2-3 TRBD1
CASNRGIRTEAFF TGTGCCAGCAACAGGGGTATTAGGACTGAAGCTTTCTTT TRBV12-3/TRBV12-4 - TRBJ1-1 TRBD1
CASSFLAGGPEGQYF TGTGCCAGCAGCTTTCTAGCGGGAGGGCCGGAGGGCCAGTACTTC TRBV11-2 - TRBJ2-5 TRBD2
CASSIDRQNEKLFF TGTGCCAGCAGTATAGACAGGCAGAATGAAAAACTGTTTTTT TRBV6-5 - TRBJ1-4 -
CASSLAGGLRGTDTQYF TGTGCCAGCAGCCTAGCGGGAGGTTTGAGGGGCACAGATACGCAGTATTTT TRBV7-9 - TRBJ2-3 TRBD2
CASSRPQDYNEQFF TGTGCCAGTAGTAGACCCCAGGATTACAATGAGCAGTTCTTC TRBV19 - TRBJ2-1 -
CASSVEKTGPGELFF TGTGCCAGCAGCGTAGAGAAGACAGGGCCCGGGGAGCTGTTTTTT TRBV9 - TRBJ2-2 TRBD1
CASSLGGPNEKLFF TGCGCCAGCAGCTTGGGGGGGCCTAATGAAAAACTGTTTTTT TRBV5-1 few TRBJ1-4 -
CASRAGAGNSNQPQHF TGCGCCAGCAGGGCGGGAGCGGGAAATAGCAATCAGCCCCAGCATTTT TRBV10-1 - TRBJ1-5 -
CASSLDRGTLDTQYF TGTGCCAGTAGTTTAGACAGGGGAACTTTGGATACGCAGTATTTT TRBV19 once TRBJ2-3 TRBD1
CSVEEWTAEETQYF TGCAGCGTTGAAGAATGGACAGCCGAAGAGACCCAGTACTTC TRBV29-1 - TRBJ2-5 -
CASSEDRDNSPLHF TGTGCCAGCAGTGAGGACAGGGATAATTCACCCCTCCACTTT TRBV6-4 - TRBJ1-6 TRBD1
CASSPPGTSPYEQYF TGCGCCAGCAGTCCTCCCGGGACTAGCCCGTACGAGCAGTACTTC TRBV4-1 - TRBJ2-7 TRBD2
CASSFASRQGGSSYEQYF TGTGCCAGCAGTTTCGCGTCGAGACAGGGGGGTAGCTCCTACGAGCAGTACTTC TRBV27 - TRBJ2-7 TRBD1
CASASGGSSYEQYF TGTGCCAGCGCCAGCGGGGGAAGCTCCTACGAGCAGTACTTC TRBV6-5 - TRBJ2-7 TRBD2
CASSPKGAGTDTQYF TGTGCCAGCTCACCGAAGGGGGCGGGCACAGATACGCAGTATTTT TRBV18 - TRBJ2-3 TRBD1
CATSRGGFNTEAFF TGTGCCACCAGCAGAGGCGGGTTCAACACTGAAGCTTTCTTT TRBV15 - TRBJ1-1 -
CASSLDSSGSDTQYF TGTGCCAGCAGCTTAGACTCTAGCGGGTCAGATACGCAGTATTTT TRBV7-9 - TRBJ2-3 TRBD2